This entry lists 24 T cell receptor delta chains sequenced from one sample in a study of gamma-delta T cells after stem cell transplantation. TCRdb reran clone calling via CATT on the RT-PCR reads. The sample holds thousands of delta-chain clones, approximately 16% seen once. The sample consisted of gamma-delta T cells. The receptors stem from a human donor. It is not recorded whose cells these are; they may come from a transplant donor. This table probably holds off-target reads from a library built for another chain.

The chain combines TRDV2 with TRDJ1; a weak D match, TRDD3 (5 bases). Deletions cut 0 bases from V and 2 bases from J, with 9 bases between. The CDR3 covers 14 residues. CDR1 and CDR2 (germline): GEAIGNYY, EKD. Here the CDR3 DNA reads TGTGCCTGTGACACCGTCGGGATTACCGATAAACTCATCTTT. Protein product: CACDTVGITDKLIF.

The chain has TRDV2 and TRDJ1; 11 bases are shared with TRDD3. Germline lookup yields CDR1 GEAIGNYY and CDR2 EKD. The V segment lost 1 base and the J segment 0 bases; nucleotides outside the gene matches: 6. The CDR3 has 17 amino acids. The CDR3 loop is CACDTLGDTIHTDKLIF. The DNA for the CDR3 is TGTGCCTGTGACACGTTGGGGGATACGATTCACACCGATAAACTCATCTTT.

The V call is TRDV2, the J call TRDJ1; 12 bases map to TRDD3. Per the germline V gene, CDR1 is GEAIGNYY and CDR2 is EKD. V lost 3 bases and J lost 1; bases outside the gene matches: 8. The CDR3 totals 17 residues. Written as DNA, the CDR3 is TGTGCCTGTGACCGCCTACTGGGGGATACACCCACCGATAAACTCATCTTT. Protein product: CACDRLLGDTPTDKLIF.

V and J are TRDV2 and TRDJ1; weak D call: TRDD3 (6 bases). The CDR3 extends over 16 amino acids. Germline CDR1 is GEAIGNYY and CDR2 is EKD. V was trimmed by 3 bases and J by 0 bases, leaving 16 bases between them. This CDR3 reads CACDPLGSRYTDKLIF. The CDR3 DNA is TGTGCCTGTGACCCACTGGGTTCCAGGTACACCGATAAACTCATCTTT.

V gene TRDV2 combines with J gene TRDJ1, with TRDD3 as a possible D gene (5 bases). The germline gives CDR1 GEAIGNYY, CDR2 EKD. V gave up 2 bases and J gave up 4 bases, with 16 bases separating them. This CDR3 has 15 residues. CDR3 DNA: TGTGCCTGTGACAGAATGGGATCGAGGGGCGATAAACTCATCTTT. It specifies CACDRMGSRGDKLIF.

The J gene is TRDJ3, the V gene TRDV2; D is undetermined. The V and J ends lost 0 bases and 0 bases respectively, with 17 bases between them. Per germline, CDR1 GEAIGNYY and CDR2 EKD. The CDR3 has 20 residues. DNA of the CDR3: TGTGCCTGTGACACCATTAGTACGGATGGTAGCTCCTGGGACACCCGACAGATGTTTTTC. Translating gives CACDTISTDGSSWDTRQMFF.

The V gene is TRDV2, the J gene TRDJ1, with D tentatively TRDD3 (5 bases). The CDR3 runs to 15 residues. V was cut by 1 base and J by 9 bases, with 20 bases left in between. Germline assignment: CDR1 GEAIGNYY and CDR2 EKD. The CDR3: CACDTLGDDLKELIF. For the CDR3, the DNA is TGTGCCTGTGACACTCTTGGGGACGACCTTAAGGAACTCATCTTT.

This clone has just a few counts. V and J are TRDV2 and TRDJ1, with TRDD3 matching over 9 bases. Per the germline V gene, CDR1 is GEAIGNYY and CDR2 is EKD. This CDR3 region has 19 residues. V shed 0 bases and J 1 base; nucleotides not matched to a gene: 14. CDR3 sequence reads: CACDTVKRLGIRSTDKLIF. Here the CDR3 DNA reads TGTGCCTGTGACACCGTAAAACGGCTGGGGATACGTAGCACCGATAAACTCATCTTT.

This clone turned up a few times. The chain carries TRDV2 and TRDJ1, with D possibly TRDD3 on 9 matching bases. The CDR3 runs to 18 residues. CDR1 and CDR2 (germline): GEAIGNYY, EKD. The V end lost 0 bases, the J end lost 9 bases, and 28 bases lay between the germline ends. As DNA, the CDR3 is TGTGCCTGTGACACCGTACTTCCTACGTCGCTGGGGATACGTCAACTCATCTTT. This translates into CACDTVLPTSLGIRQLIF.

This sequence joins TRDV2 and TRDJ1; TRDD3 matches at 8 bases. Germline CDR1 GEAIGNYY, CDR2 EKD. This CDR3 has 17 residues. V lost 0 bases, J lost 3 bases, and 11 bases stayed unmatched. CDR3 DNA sequence: TGTGCCTGTGACACCGTGCGTGGTGGGGGATTTGCCGATAAACTCATCTTT. This gives the protein CACDTVRGGGFADKLIF.

This clone was seen only a few times. J is TRDJ1 and V is TRDV2; D might be TRDD3 (5 bases). This CDR3 spans 15 amino acids. The V gene's germline CDR1 is GEAIGNYY and CDR2 EKD. The V end was cut by 0 bases, the J end by 5 bases, with 15 bases between. CDR3 DNA sequence: TGTGCCTGTGACACCGTCGGGGGTCAACCTGATAAACTCATCTTT. This gives the protein CACDTVGGQPDKLIF.

This clone showed up just a few times. The gene calls are TRDV2 and TRDJ1; 9 bases line up with TRDD3. Germline CDR1 GEAIGNYY, CDR2 EKD. CDR3 length equals 19 residues. Trimming removed 0 bases from V and 2 bases from J; junction bases left unmatched: 15. The DNA for the CDR3 is TGTGCCTGTGACACCGTCCTACGTCCGACTGGGGGAACTACCGATAAACTCATCTTT. It is translated as CACDTVLRPTGGTTDKLIF.

This clone came up a few times. The CDR3 nucleotides are TGTGCCTGTGACACCACCGCGTACACCGATAAACTCATCTTT. It codes for CACDTTAYTDKLIF. The chain joins TRDV2 to TRDJ1; D remains ambiguous. Germline CDR1 and CDR2: GEAIGNYY and EKD. Trimming removed 0 bases from V and 0 bases from J, with 7 bases in between. The CDR3 consists of 14 residues.

A few counts support this clone. The chain couples TRDV2 to TRDJ1, with 8 bases fitting TRDD3. The junction had 19 bases not matched to a gene; V was cut back by 0 bases and J by 2 bases. CDR3 length: 20 residues. From germline, CDR1 is GEAIGNYY and CDR2 EKD. CDR3: CACDTVAHWDTQEVTDKLIF. In DNA form, the CDR3 reads TGTGCCTGTGACACCGTGGCCCATTGGGATACGCAGGAGGTAACCGATAAACTCATCTTT.

J is TRDJ1 and V is TRDV2, with 11 bases lining up with TRDD3. Per germline, CDR1 GEAIGNYY and CDR2 EKD. CDR3 size: 18 residues. J was trimmed by 2 bases and V by 3 bases; bases with no gene match: 13. In DNA form, the CDR3 reads TGTGCCTGTGACGGACTGGGGGATATTGAGCAAAAGACCGATAAACTCATCTTT. Its translation is CACDGLGDIEQKTDKLIF.

The table lists this clone with a few counts. This rearrangement joins TRDV2 to TRDJ1, with TRDD3 identical over 8 bases. CDR1 and CDR2 (germline): GEAIGNYY, EKD. V was pared by 0 bases and J by 3 bases, with 2 bases of the junction left unmatched. The length of the CDR3 is 14 residues. CDR3 DNA: TGTGCCTGTGACACCTTGGGGGATTCCGATAAACTCATCTTT. Amino acid sequence: CACDTLGDSDKLIF.

The chain couples TRDV2 to TRDJ1, with TRDD3 matching 11 bases. The CDR3 length is 18 residues. V gave up 6 bases and J gave up 4 bases; unmatched junction bases: 18. Germline V gives CDR1 GEAIGNYY, CDR2 EKD. CDR3 bases: TGTGCCTGTTTCTCTCTGGGGGATACTCCCAGAGGAGGCGATAAACTCATCTTT. It codes for CACFSLGDTPRGGDKLIF.

V and J are TRDV2 and TRDJ1; a weak D match, TRDD2 (6 bases). The CDR3 has 18 residues. Trimming took 0 bases from V and 3 from J, leaving 22 bases between them. Per the germline V gene, CDR1 is GEAIGNYY and CDR2 is EKD. The chain's CDR3 is CACDTVLLGGSSPDKLIF. The CDR3, as DNA: TGTGCCTGTGACACCGTCCTACTCGGGGGGTCAAGCCCCGATAAACTCATCTTT.

DNA for the CDR3: TGTGCCTGTGACCCCGTTTGGCACGAGGCCTGGGACACCCGACAGATGTTTTTC. As protein: CACDPVWHEAWDTRQMFF. This chain uses TRDV2 with TRDJ3; D gene unclear. The CDR3 totals 18 residues. The V end lost 3 bases, the J end lost 2 bases, and 16 bases lay between the germline ends. Germline values: CDR1 GEAIGNYY, CDR2 EKD.

The rearrangement joins TRDV2 to TRDJ3; 11 nucleotides match TRDD3. Losses at the gene ends were 2 bases for V and 0 bases for J; bases not matched to a gene: 14. The CDR3 runs 22 residues. Germline loops: CDR1 GEAIGNYY, CDR2 EKD. The CDR3 DNA sequence: TGTGCCTGTGACATACCGCAACTGGGGGATAAAACAAGCTCCTGGGACACCCGACAGATGTTTTTC. It yields the protein CACDIPQLGDKTSSWDTRQMFF.

This clone rates as large (0.1 to 1%). CDR3 sequence reads: CACDFVRSSLGAYGPDKLIF. CDR3 coding DNA: TGTGCCTGTGACTTCGTCAGGTCTTCACTGGGGGCCTACGGTCCCGATAAACTCATCTTT. This chain links TRDV2 with TRDJ1, with 8 positions matching TRDD3. The germline V gene has CDR1 GEAIGNYY and CDR2 EKD. The CDR3 consists of 20 residues. After removal of 3 bases from V and 3 bases from J, the junction contained 23 bases not matched to a gene.

This chain joins TRDV2 and TRDJ1, with TRDD3 matching 8 bases. The V segment lost 3 bases and the J segment 7 bases; nucleotides outside the gene matches: 12. CDR3 length: 15 residues. Germline CDR1 and CDR2: GEAIGNYY and EKD. The CDR3 DNA sequence: TGTGCCTGTGACCTTACTGGGGGCTCCCACCCTAAACTCATCTTT. Its protein product is CACDLTGGSHPKLIF.

The chain uses TRDV2 and TRDJ1; a weak D match, TRDD3 (6 bases). The germline CDR1 and CDR2 sequences are GEAIGNYY and EKD. CDR3 size: 15 residues. Trimming shortened V by 0 bases and J by 2 bases, and 12 bases separated the two germline ends. CDR3 in amino acids: CACDTGRGNTDKLIF. The CDR3 DNA reads as TGTGCCTGTGACACCGGGAGGGGGAATACCGATAAACTCATCTTT.

This clone is termed large. The chain recombines TRDV2 with TRDJ1; the match to TRDD3 covers 10 bases. Germline trimming cut 0 bases from V and 0 bases from J; bases unmatched to any gene: 12. The CDR3 has 19 amino acids. Germline loops: CDR1 GEAIGNYY, CDR2 EKD. The CDR3 sequence is CACDTVASWGIGDTDKLIF. The CDR3 DNA is TGTGCCTGTGACACCGTCGCTAGCTGGGGGATAGGGGACACCGATAAACTCATCTTT.